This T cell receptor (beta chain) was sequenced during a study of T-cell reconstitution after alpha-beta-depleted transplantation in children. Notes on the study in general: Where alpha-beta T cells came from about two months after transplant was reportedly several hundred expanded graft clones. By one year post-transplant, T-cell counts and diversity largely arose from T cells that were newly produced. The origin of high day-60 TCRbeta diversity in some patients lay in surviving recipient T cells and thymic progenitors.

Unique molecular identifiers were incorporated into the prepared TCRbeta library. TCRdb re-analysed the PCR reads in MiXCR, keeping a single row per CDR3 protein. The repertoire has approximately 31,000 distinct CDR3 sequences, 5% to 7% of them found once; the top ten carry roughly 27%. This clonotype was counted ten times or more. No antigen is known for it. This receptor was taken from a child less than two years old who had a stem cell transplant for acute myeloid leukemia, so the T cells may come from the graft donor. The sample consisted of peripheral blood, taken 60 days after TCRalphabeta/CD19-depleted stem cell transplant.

The CDR3 DNA is TGTGCCAGCAGCTCCGTACCGCACCTCAGGGGACCGAACACTGAAGCTTTCTTT. It specifies CASSSVPHLRGPNTEAFF. V and J are TRBV7-8 and TRBJ1-1; D perhaps matches TRBD1 (6 bases). V lost 4 bases to trimming and J lost 1 base, with 22 bases between them. Germline values: CDR1 SGHVS, CDR2 FQNEAQ. This CDR3 contains 18 residues.